These 18 T cell receptor beta chains were all obtained from the same sample, sequenced in a study of OX40 agonist ivuxolimab in advanced cancers. Clones were sequenced by immunoSEQ multiplex PCR, and TCRdb holds only the in-frame ones, with some missing. The sample lists about 41,000 clones, more than 70% occurring once. Here the sequenced sample was CD4+ or CD8+ T cells sorted from blood, taken in a trial of the OX40 agonist ivuxolimab. These receptors all stem from an adult with an advanced solid tumor such as melanoma, head and neck, liver or kidney cancer.

The V and J genes are TRBV7-8 and TRBJ1-5; D unclear. V was clipped by 1 base and J by 6 bases, with 4 bases between them. From germline, CDR1 is SGHVS and CDR2 FQNEAQ. CDR3 length: 12 amino acids. DNA of the CDR3: TGTGCCAGCAGCTTAGACCTTCAGCCCCAGCATTTT. It yields the protein CASSLDLQPQHF.

V and J are TRBV27 and TRBJ1-2; 9 nucleotides align to TRBD1. Germline trimming cut 6 bases from V and 4 bases from J; bases unmatched to any gene: 6. The CDR3 runs 14 residues. Per germline, CDR1 MNHEY and CDR2 SMNVEV (reference sequence). The CDR3 DNA reads as TGTGCCAGCAGACCGGGACAGGGTGGCTATGGCTACACCTTC. Its protein is CASRPGQGGYGYTF.

CDR3: CASSRQQGSGNTIYF. CDR3 nucleotides: TGCGCCAGCAGCCGCCAACAGGGATCTGGAAACACCATATATTTT. The rearrangement joins TRBV4-1 to TRBJ1-3; TRBD1 is a possible D gene (6 bases). Germline V gene lookup returns CDR1 MGHRA and CDR2 YSYEKL. Trimming took off 4 bases at V and 1 base at J, with 11 bases between the two ends. CDR3 length equals 15 residues.

The chain carries TRBV9 and TRBJ2-1; 10 bases are shared with TRBD2. V lost 3 bases, J lost 0 bases, and 15 bases stayed unmatched. Germline CDR1 reads SGDLS; CDR2 reads YYNGEE. This CDR3 has 20 residues. The CDR3 coding sequence is TGTGCCAGCAGCGGAGGACTCGGTCTAGCGGGAGTAGTCTCCTACAATGAGCAGTTCTTC. Its translation is CASSGGLGLAGVVSYNEQFF.

The chain has TRBV5-1 and TRBJ2-3, with 11 positions matching TRBD2. J gave up 0 bases and V 3 bases, and 6 bases lay outside the gene matches. CDR3 length equals 17 residues. Germline V lookup: CDR1 SGHRS, CDR2 YFSETQ. The CDR3 spells CASSSGRTSGSTDTQYF. CDR3 coding DNA: TGCGCCAGCAGCTCTGGAAGGACTAGCGGGAGCACAGATACGCAGTATTTT.

This clone was counted once. The CDR3 loop is CASSADRVRYEQYF. Written as DNA, the CDR3 is TGTGCCAGCAGCGCAGACAGGGTTCGCTACGAGCAGTACTTC. The chain uses TRBV6-6 and TRBJ2-7, with 7 positions matching TRBD1. Germline CDR1 reads MNHNY; CDR2 reads SVGAGI (reference sequence). The CDR3 has 14 residues. V shed 6 bases and J 3 bases; nucleotides not matched to a gene: 8.

The chain's CDR3 is CASTTDRGTDTQYF. For the CDR3, the DNA is TGTGCCAGCACGACGGACAGGGGGACAGATACGCAGTATTTT. This chain connects TRBV2 to TRBJ2-3; 10 bases agree with TRBD1. Germline V gene lookup returns CDR1 SNHLY and CDR2 FYNNEI. V was clipped by 7 bases and J by 3 bases; unmatched bases: 4. This CDR3 is built from 14 residues. Full variable domain (rest looked up from reference TRBV2 and TRBJ2-3): EPEVTQTPSHQVTQMGQEVILRCVPISNHLYFYWYRQILGQKVEFLVSFYNNEISEKSEIFDDQFSVERPDGSNFTLKIRSTKLEDSAMYFCASTTDRGTDTQYFGPGTRLTVL.

The chain carries TRBV7-3 and TRBJ2-2; 10 positions agree with TRBD1. This CDR3 is 17 amino acids long. Losses at the gene ends were 1 base for V and 1 base for J; bases not matched to a gene: 3. Germline CDR1 is SGHTA and CDR2 is FQGTGA. As DNA, the CDR3 is TGTGCCAGCAGCTTAAGGCGGGACAGGGGGAACACCGGGGAGCTGTTTTTT. It specifies CASSLRRDRGNTGELFF.

This clone was seen once. This sequence joins TRBV29-1 and TRBJ1-3; TRBD1 is a possible D gene (5 bases). The V and J ends lost 4 bases and 0 bases respectively, with 13 bases between them. Germline V gives CDR1 SQVTM, CDR2 ANQGSEA. This CDR3 spans 15 amino acids. For the CDR3, the DNA is TGCAGCGTTGTGGCTCCGGGACTCTCTGGAAACACCATATATTTT. Amino acid sequence: CSVVAPGLSGNTIYF. Drawing the rest from reference TRBV29-1 and TRBJ1-3, the complete variable domain is SAVISQKPSRDICQRGTSLTIQCQVDSQVTMMFWYRQQPGQSLTLIATANQGSEATYESGFVIDKFPISRPNLTFSTLTVSNMSPEDSSIYLCSVVAPGLSGNTIYFGEGSWLTVV.

This sequence joins TRBV28 and TRBJ2-3; 8 nucleotides match TRBD1. CDR1 is MDHEN and CDR2 is SYDVKM in the germline V gene. The V segment lost 7 bases and the J segment 6 bases; nucleotides outside the gene matches: 9. This CDR3 is 14 amino acids long. In DNA, the CDR3 is TGTGCCAGCATTCAGGACAGGGCGGGGGATACGCAGTATTTT. Protein: CASIQDRAGDTQYF.

This clone was seen a handful of times. V is TRBV5-4 and J is TRBJ1-2; D not certain. The CDR3 has 14 residues. The germline V and J ends were trimmed by 4 bases and 7 bases, with 17 bases remaining between them. Germline lookup yields CDR1 SGHNT and CDR2 YYREEE (reference sequence). CDR3 in amino acids: CASSPDVSGGGYTF. DNA of the CDR3: TGTGCCAGCAGCCCCGATGTTTCAGGAGGTGGCTACACCTTC.

The table lists this clone with a few counts. The J gene is TRBJ1-2, the V gene TRBV29-1, with 7 bases matching TRBD1. V shed 7 bases, J shed 4 bases, and the junction held 6 bases outside the gene matches. CDR3 size: 12 residues. Germline loops: CDR1 SQVTM, CDR2 ANQGSEA. CDR3 coding DNA: TGCAGCGACGCGGGACAGCCCTATGGCTACACCTTC. Residues: CSDAGQPYGYTF.

The rearrangement links TRBV28 to TRBJ1-1, with D perhaps matching TRBD1 (5 bases). Trimming stripped 5 bases from V and 8 bases from J, with 12 bases between. Germline-derived CDR1 and CDR2 are MDHEN and SYDVKM. This CDR3 has 12 residues. DNA of the CDR3: TGTGCCAGCAGTCCAGGGTGGGGAGAAGCTTTCTTT. It translates to CASSPGWGEAFF. The full variable domain, in which reference TRBV28 and TRBJ1-1 provide the parts outside the CDR3, is DVKVTQSSRYLVKRTGEKVFLECVQDMDHENMFWYRQDPGLGLRLIYFSYDVKMKEKGDIPEGYSVSREKKERFSLILESASTNQTSMYLCASSPGWGEAFFGQGTRLTVV.

The rearrangement joins TRBV5-1 to TRBJ2-5; 7 nucleotides match TRBD2. After removal of 4 bases from V and 2 bases from J, the junction contained 5 bases not matched to a gene. The CDR3 is 14 amino acids. The germline gives CDR1 SGHRS, CDR2 YFSETQ. CDR3 loop: CASSPTSRQETQYF. For the CDR3, the DNA is TGCGCCAGCAGCCCGACTAGCAGACAAGAGACCCAGTACTTC.

A remark on this clone: At one boundary the junction diverges from the germline segment, which might be a read error. The V gene is TRBV7-7, the J gene TRBJ2-1, with D maybe TRBD1 (6 bases). This CDR3 region has 15 residues. Germline loops: CDR1 SSHAT, CDR2 FNYEAQ (reference sequence). The CDR3 here is CASSLETGRVNEQFF. DNA for the CDR3: TGTGCTAGCAGCTTAGAAACAGGGAGAGTCAATGAGCAGTTCTTC.

This clone was counted between two and nine times. The genes are TRBV9 and TRBJ2-7; D is unclear. V gave up 0 bases and J gave up 5 bases, with 3 bases separating them. Germline V CDR1 and CDR2: SGDLS, YYNGEE. This CDR3 contains 11 residues. CDR3: CASSVGDEQYF. CDR3 nucleotides: TGTGCCAGCAGCGTAGGGGACGAGCAGTACTTC.

This chain uses TRBV9 with TRBJ2-3, with D possibly being TRBD2 (7 bases). Germline V lookup: CDR1 SGDLS, CDR2 YYNGEE. The CDR3 length is 14 residues. V lost 5 bases to trimming and J lost 2 bases, with 12 bases between them. This chain's CDR3 is CASSRGGVTDTQYF. In DNA form, the CDR3 reads TGTGCCAGCAGTAGGGGGGGAGTCACAGATACGCAGTATTTT.

This clone was counted a single time. V and J are TRBV5-8 and TRBJ2-5, with D hard to call. The CDR3 covers 13 residues. Per germline, CDR1 SGHTS and CDR2 YDEGEE. V lost 4 bases to trimming and J lost 7 bases, with 14 bases between them. The CDR3 coding sequence is TGTGCCAGCAGCCCCGCTGGTTTTGGGACCCAGTACTTC. Translation: CASSPAGFGTQYF.